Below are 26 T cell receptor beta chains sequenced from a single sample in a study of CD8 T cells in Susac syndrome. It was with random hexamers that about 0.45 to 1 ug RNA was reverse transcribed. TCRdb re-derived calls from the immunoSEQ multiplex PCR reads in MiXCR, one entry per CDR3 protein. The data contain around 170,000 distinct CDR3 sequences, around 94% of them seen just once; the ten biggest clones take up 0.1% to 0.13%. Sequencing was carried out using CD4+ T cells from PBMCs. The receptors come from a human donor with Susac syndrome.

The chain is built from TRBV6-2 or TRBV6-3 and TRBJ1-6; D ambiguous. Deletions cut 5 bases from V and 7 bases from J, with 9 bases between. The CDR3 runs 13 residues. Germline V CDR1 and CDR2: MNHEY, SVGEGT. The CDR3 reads CASSPGRNSPLHF. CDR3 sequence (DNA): TGTGCCAGCAGTCCGGGGAGGAATTCACCCCTCCACTTT.

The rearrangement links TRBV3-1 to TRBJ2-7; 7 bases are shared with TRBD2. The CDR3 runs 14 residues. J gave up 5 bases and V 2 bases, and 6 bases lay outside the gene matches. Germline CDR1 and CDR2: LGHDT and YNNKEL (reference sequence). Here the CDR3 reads CASSQTSVGNEQYF. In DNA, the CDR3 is TGTGCCAGCAGCCAAACTAGCGTTGGGAACGAGCAGTACTTC.

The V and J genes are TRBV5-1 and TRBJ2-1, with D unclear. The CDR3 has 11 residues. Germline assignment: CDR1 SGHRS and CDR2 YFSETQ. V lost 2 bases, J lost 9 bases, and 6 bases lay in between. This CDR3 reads CASSFGPEQFF. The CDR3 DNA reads TGCGCCAGCAGCTTTGGACCTGAGCAGTTCTTC.

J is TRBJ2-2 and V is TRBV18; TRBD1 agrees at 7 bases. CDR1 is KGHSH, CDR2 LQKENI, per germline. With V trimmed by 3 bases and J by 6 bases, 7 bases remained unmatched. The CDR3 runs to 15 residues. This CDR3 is CASSPRTGRSGELFF. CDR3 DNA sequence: TGTGCCAGCTCACCCCGGACAGGAAGATCCGGGGAGCTGTTTTTT.

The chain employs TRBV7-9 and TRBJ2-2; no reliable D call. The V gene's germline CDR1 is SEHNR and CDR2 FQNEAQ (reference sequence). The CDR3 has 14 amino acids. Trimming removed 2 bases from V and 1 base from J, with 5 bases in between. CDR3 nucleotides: TGTGCCAGCAGCTTATCAGGGAACACCGGGGAGCTGTTTTTT. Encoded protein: CASSLSGNTGELFF. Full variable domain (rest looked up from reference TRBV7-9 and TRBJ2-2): DTGVSQNPRHKITKRGQNVTFRCDPISEHNRLYWYRQTLGQGPEFLTYFQNEAQLEKSRLLSDRFSAERPKGSFSTLEIQRTEQGDSAMYLCASSLSGNTGELFFGEGSRLTVL.

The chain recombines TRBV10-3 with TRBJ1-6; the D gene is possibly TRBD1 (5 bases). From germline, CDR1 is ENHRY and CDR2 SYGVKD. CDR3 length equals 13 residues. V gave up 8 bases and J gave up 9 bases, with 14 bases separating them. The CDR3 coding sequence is TGTGCCATCTGGGACGGAGGCGGTTCACCCCTCCACTTT. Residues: CAIWDGGGSPLHF.

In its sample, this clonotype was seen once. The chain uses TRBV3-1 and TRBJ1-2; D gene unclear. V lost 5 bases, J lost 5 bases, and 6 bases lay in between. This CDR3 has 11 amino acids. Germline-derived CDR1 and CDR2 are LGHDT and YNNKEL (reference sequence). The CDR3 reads CASSSEYGYTF. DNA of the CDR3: TGTGCCAGCAGCTCTGAATATGGCTACACCTTC.

The chain's CDR3 is CATSDLDTGTGELFF. The CDR3 DNA follows: TGTGCCACCAGTGATTTGGATACAGGGACCGGGGAGCTGTTTTTT. The chain links TRBV24-1 to TRBJ2-2; D is possibly TRBD1 (6 bases). The CDR3 length is 15 residues. The germline V and J ends were trimmed by 0 bases and 5 bases, with 9 bases remaining between them. CDR1 and CDR2 from the germline V gene are KGHDR and SFDVKD.

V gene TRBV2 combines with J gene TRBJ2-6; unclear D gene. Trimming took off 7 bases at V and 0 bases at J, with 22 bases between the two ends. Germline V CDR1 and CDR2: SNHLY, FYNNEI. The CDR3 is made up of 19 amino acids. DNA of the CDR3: TGTGCCAGCAACGGAGAGTGGGCAGAGAACCTCTCTGGGGCCAACGTCCTGACTTTC. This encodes CASNGEWAENLSGANVLTF. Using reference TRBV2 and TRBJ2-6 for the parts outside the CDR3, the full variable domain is EPEVTQTPSHQVTQMGQEVILRCVPISNHLYFYWYRQILGQKVEFLVSFYNNEISEKSEIFDDQFSVERPDGSNFTLKIRSTKLEDSAMYFCASNGEWAENLSGANVLTFGAGSRLTVL.

CDR3 sequence reads: CASSLRSANEQFF. The CDR3 nucleotides read TGTGCCAGCAGTTTGAGGTCGGCCAATGAGCAGTTCTTC. This chain links TRBV12-3 or TRBV12-4 with TRBJ2-1; no firm D call. The CDR3 runs 13 residues. V was pared by 3 bases and J by 6 bases, with 9 bases between.

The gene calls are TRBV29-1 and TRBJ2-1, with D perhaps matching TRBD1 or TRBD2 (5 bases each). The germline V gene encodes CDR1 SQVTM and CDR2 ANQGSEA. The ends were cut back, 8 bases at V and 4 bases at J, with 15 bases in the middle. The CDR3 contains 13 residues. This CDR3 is CSLEGQSYNEQFF. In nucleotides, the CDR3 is TGCAGCCTCGAGGGGCAGTCTTACAATGAGCAGTTCTTC.

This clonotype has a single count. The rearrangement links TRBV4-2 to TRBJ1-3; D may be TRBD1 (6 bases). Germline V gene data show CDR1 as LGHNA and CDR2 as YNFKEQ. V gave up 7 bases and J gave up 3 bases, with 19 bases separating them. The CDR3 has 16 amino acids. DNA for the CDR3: TGTGCCAGCAACAGAGGTTCAGGGGCGGTTGGAAACACCATATATTTT. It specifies CASNRGSGAVGNTIYF.

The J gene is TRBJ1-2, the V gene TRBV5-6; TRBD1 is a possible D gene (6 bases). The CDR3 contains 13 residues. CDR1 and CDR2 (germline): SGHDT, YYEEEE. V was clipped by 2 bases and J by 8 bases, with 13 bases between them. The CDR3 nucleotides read TGTGCCAGCAGCTTCTTCGCAGGGACAGGCTACACCTTC. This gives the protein CASSFFAGTGYTF.

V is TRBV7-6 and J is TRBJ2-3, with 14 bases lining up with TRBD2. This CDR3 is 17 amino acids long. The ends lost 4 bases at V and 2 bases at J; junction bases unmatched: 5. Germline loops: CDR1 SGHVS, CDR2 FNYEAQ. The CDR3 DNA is TGTGCCAGCAGCTCCGGACTAGCGGGGGGCCTCACAGATACGCAGTATTTT. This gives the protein CASSSGLAGGLTDTQYF.

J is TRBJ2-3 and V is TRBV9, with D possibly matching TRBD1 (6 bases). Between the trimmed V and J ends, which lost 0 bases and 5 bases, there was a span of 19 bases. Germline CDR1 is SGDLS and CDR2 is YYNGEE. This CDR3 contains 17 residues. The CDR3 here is CASSVGGNWGLGDTQYF. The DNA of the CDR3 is TGTGCCAGCAGCGTAGGGGGAAACTGGGGGCTTGGAGATACGCAGTATTTT.

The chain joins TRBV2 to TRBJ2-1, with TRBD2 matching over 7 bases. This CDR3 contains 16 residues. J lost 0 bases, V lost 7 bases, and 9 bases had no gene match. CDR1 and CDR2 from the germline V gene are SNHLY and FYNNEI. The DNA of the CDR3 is TGTGCCAGCACTCTCTCAGCGGGGAGCTCCTACAATGAGCAGTTCTTC. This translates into CASTLSAGSSYNEQFF.

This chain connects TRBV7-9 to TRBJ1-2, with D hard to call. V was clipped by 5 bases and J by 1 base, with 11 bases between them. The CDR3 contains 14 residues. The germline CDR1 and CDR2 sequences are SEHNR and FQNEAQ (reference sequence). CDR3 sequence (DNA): TGTGCCAGCAGCCCCCCCGTGCTTAACTATGGCTACACCTTC. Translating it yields CASSPPVLNYGYTF.

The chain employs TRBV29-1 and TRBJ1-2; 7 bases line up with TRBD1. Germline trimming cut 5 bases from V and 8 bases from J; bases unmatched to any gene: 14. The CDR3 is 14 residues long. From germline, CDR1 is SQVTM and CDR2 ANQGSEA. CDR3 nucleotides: TGCAGCGTTATAACTGACAGGGAGGGATACGGCTACACCTTC. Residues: CSVITDREGYGYTF.

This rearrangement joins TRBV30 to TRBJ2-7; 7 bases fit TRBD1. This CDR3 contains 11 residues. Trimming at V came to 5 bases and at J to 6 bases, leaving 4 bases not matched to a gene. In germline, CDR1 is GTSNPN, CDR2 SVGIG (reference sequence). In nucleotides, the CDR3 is TGTGCCTGGTCCCGGGACAGCGAGCAGTACTTC. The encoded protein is CAWSRDSEQYF.

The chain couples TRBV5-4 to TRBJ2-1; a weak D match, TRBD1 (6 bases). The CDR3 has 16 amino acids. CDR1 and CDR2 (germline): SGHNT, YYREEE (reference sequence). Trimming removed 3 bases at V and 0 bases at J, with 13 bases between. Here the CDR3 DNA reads TGTGCCAGCAGCTCGAACAGGGAAAGCTCCTACAATGAGCAGTTCTTC. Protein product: CASSSNRESSYNEQFF.

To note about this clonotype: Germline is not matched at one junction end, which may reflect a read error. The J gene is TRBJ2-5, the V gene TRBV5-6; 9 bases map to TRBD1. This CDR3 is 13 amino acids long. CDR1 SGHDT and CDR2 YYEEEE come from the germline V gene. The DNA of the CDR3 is TGTGCCAGCTTCGGACAGGGGCAAGGGACCCAGTACTTC. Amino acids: CASFGQGQGTQYF.

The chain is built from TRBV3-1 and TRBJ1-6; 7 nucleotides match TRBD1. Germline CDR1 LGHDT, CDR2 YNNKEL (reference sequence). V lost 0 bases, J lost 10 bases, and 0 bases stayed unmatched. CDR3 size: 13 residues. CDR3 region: CASSQDRGSPLHF. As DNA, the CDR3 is TGTGCCAGCAGCCAAGACAGGGGGTCACCCCTCCACTTT.

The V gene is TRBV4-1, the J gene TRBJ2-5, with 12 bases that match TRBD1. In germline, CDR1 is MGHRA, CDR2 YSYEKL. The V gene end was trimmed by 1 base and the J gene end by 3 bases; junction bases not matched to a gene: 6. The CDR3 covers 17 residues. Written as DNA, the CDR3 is TGCGCCAGCAGCCAAGCGCCGGGACAGGGGGCTGAAGAGACCCAGTACTTC. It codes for CASSQAPGQGAEETQYF.

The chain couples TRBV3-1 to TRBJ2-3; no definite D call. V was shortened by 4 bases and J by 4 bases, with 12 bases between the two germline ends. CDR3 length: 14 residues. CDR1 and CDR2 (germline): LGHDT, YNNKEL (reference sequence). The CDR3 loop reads CASSLPMDSDTQYF. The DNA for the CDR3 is TGTGCCAGCAGCCTACCGATGGATTCAGATACGCAGTATTTT.

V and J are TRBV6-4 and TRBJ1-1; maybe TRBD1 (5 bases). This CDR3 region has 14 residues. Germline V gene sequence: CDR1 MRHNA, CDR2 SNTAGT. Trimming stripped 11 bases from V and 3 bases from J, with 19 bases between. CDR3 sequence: CASRSEWGDTEAFF. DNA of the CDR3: TGTGCCTCAAGGAGCGAGTGGGGGGACACTGAAGCTTTCTTT.

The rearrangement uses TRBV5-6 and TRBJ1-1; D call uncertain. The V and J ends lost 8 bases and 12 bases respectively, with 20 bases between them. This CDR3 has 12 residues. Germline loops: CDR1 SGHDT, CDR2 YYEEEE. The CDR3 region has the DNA TGTGCCAGTACGAAGGGCTGGAGTCAAACTTTCTTT. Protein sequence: CASTKGWSQTFF.